This T cell receptor (beta chain) was found in a study of blood T cell repertoires in COVID-19 (dated by TCRdb to 2020 to 2022). Background for the entire study: Samples covering the acute and convalescent phases of COVID-19 were provided by collaborators in the United States, Italy and Spain. The material from the prospective study consisted of cDNA or gDNA derived from T cells, B-cell-depleted T cells, or PBMCs. The dataset comprised deeply sampled blood TCRbeta repertoires from subjects exposed to, actively infected with, or recovered from COVID-19. A freely available public database, intended as a resource for researchers studying the immune response to SARS-CoV-2, is where the repertoires were released. The samples were drawn from the first 160 participants of the ongoing ImmuneRACE study and from over 950 subjects provided by 6 global collaborators. The sample metadata nearly always contained a de-identified subject ID, COVID-19 status, age in years and sex. Where available, HLA class I and class II types were obtained from metadata supplied by the sample provider rather than from assay-based typing.

In the prospective study, participants were roughly 18 to 89 years old, resided in about two dozen geographic areas of the United States, and were enrolled through a virtual design. To assign participants to cohorts, the prospective study relied on clinical history that participants themselves reported in a screening survey and a study questionnaire. Mobile phlebotomists in the prospective study collected whole blood, serum and a nasopharyngeal or oropharyngeal swab from every participant. Over an approximately 2-month period, participants in the prospective study had the option of providing additional blood draws and questionnaires. Before DNA extraction, blood samples from the prospective study were shipped at room temperature or frozen. Worth noting for this clone: Its specific antigen is unknown. Within one base of it there is no much larger clone, and no base qualities were kept.

The immunoSEQ Assay, a bias-controlled multiplex PCR, was used to amplify TCRbeta CDR3 regions from genomic DNA. In the paper's pipeline: Nucleated cell counts per sample were estimated from amplification of reference gene primers within the assay. To quantify the absolute abundance of each unique TCRbeta CDR3 rearrangement, sequence reads were collapsed and filtered. Productive Simpson clonality was computed per sample as the square root of Simpson's diversity index over productive rearrangements. In TCRdb, the immuneACCESS table is reduced to in-frame sequences with V and J assigned. These tables do not hold every clone; where another copy was compared, an unresolved V gene accounts for under half, and the others remain unexplained. The DNA was the basis for D and trimming; V, J and clone size are from that table. Recorded for this sample are around 240,000 clones; about 89% of them occurred a single time. Jointly, the top ten make up 1.2% of the sample.

Here is what the overall study found, with its caveats: The amount of clinical and demographic metadata varied by source and participant and was provided uncurated.

Measured from the cysteine to the phenylalanine, the CDR3 is 15 residues long. CDR3 DNA is the only sequence kept; it has 45 bases, read in frame from the first base. Sequences SEHNR (CDR1) and FQNEAQ (CDR2) are obtained from the germline V gene (reference sequence). Clipping removes 4 bases from V and 8 bases from J, with 12 as the unmatched junction base count. The sequencing sample was made of PBMCs or T cells enriched from blood (not recorded which). The receptor was isolated from a human donor in a cohort exposed to, infected with or recovered from COVID-19 (not recorded which). The donor label of this sample is uncertain. Recombination joined TRBV7-9 with TRBJ1-2; 8 central bases correspond to TRBD1. In nucleotides, the sequence is TGTGCCAGCAGCTCAAGCAGACAGGGGTCCGGGGGCTACACCTTC. Its protein product is CASSSSRQGSGGYTF.